This TCR beta chain is drawn from a study of CD8+CD57+ T cells in acquired aplastic anemia. Concerning this clonotype: Antigen unknown.

Study observations and caveats: Overlap between patients and controls comprised 25 to 30 CD8+ CDR3 sequences. Patients and controls had CD8+ Simpson's diversity values that were not significantly distinct.

Germline V gene sequence: CDR1 SNHLY, CDR2 FYNNEI. The CDR3 sequence is 17 residues long. With V trimmed by 6 bases and J by 0 bases, 9 bases remained unmatched. The template for TCR beta VDJ and CDR3 sequence profiling was genomic DNA. A single record per CDR3 protein comes from TCRdb applying MiXCR to the reads. The sample shows 150,000 to 200,000 distinct CDR3 sequences, just over 45% of them seen only once. Sequencing was performed on sorted CD4+, CD8+, or CD8+CD57+ T cells (not recorded which) from PBMCs. This TCR was recovered from a human donor in good health. This sequence joins TRBV2 and TRBJ2-2; 8 bases are shared with TRBD1. CDR3 nucleotide sequence: TGTGCCAGCAGGGGAGGACAGGGTAAAACGAACACCGGGGAGCTGTTTTTT. It specifies CASRGGQGKTNTGELFF. Looking up the rest from reference TRBV2 and TRBJ2-2 gives the full variable domain: EPEVTQTPSHQVTQMGQEVILRCVPISNHLYFYWYRQILGQKVEFLVSFYNNEISEKSEIFDDQFSVERPDGSNFTLKIRSTKLEDSAMYFCASRGGQGKTNTGELFFGEGSRLTVL.